The 22 T cell receptor beta chains below were found in one sample sequenced in a study of blood T cell repertoires in COVID-19. The method was immunoSEQ multiplex PCR; TCRdb's version includes in-frame clones alone and lacks a portion of them. The table lists some 80,000 clones, approximately 80% of them singletons, with 30% to 40% in the top ten. The sequenced sample was peripheral blood. These receptors came from a woman aged 70-85 years with acute or convalescent COVID-19.

The CDR3, as DNA: TGTGCCAGTAGTATATACCTGAGGGATGAAAAACTGTTTTTT. Encoded protein: CASSIYLRDEKLFF. The chain recombines TRBV19 with TRBJ1-4; D is ambiguous. Germline CDR1 LNHDA, CDR2 SQIVND (reference sequence). The V gene lost 2 bases and the J gene lost 6 bases, with 10 bases spanning the gap. This CDR3 has 14 amino acids. The full variable domain, with the rest looked up from reference TRBV19 and TRBJ1-4, is DGGITQSPKYLFRKEGQNVTLSCEQNLNHDAMYWYRQDPGQGLRLIYYSQIVNDFQKGDIAEGYSVSREKKESFPLTVTSAQKNPTAFYLCASSIYLRDEKLFFGSGTQLSVL.

The rearrangement uses TRBV5-1 and TRBJ2-1, with 9 bases that match TRBD2. This CDR3 comprises 16 residues. Germline-derived CDR1 and CDR2 are SGHRS and YFSETQ. Germline trimming cut 4 bases from V and 7 bases from J; bases unmatched to any gene: 12. CDR3 bases: TGCGCCAGCAGCCAGGGCGAAGGCGGGAGGGGAAATGAGCAGTTCTTC. Encoded protein: CASSQGEGGRGNEQFF.

V is TRBV28 and J is TRBJ2-1; no clear D gene. The CDR3 loop spans 14 amino acids. Trimming cost V 7 bases and J 2 bases, with 12 bases left between them. Germline V gene sequence: CDR1 MDHEN, CDR2 SYDVKM. The CDR3, as DNA: TGTGCCAGCAAGAAAAGCCATACCTACAATGAGCAGTTCTTC. It codes for CASKKSHTYNEQFF.

V is TRBV19 and J is TRBJ2-1; TRBD2 aligns across 12 bases. Germline CDR1 is LNHDA and CDR2 is SQIVND (reference sequence). J lost 4 bases, V lost 8 bases, and 6 bases had no gene match. This CDR3 is built from 15 residues. The CDR3 DNA sequence: TGTGCCAGTTCTAGGACTAGCGGGACATACAATGAGCAGTTCTTC. Its protein product is CASSRTSGTYNEQFF.

V and J are TRBV27 and TRBJ1-6; 12 bases map to TRBD1. CDR3 length: 16 amino acids. J was trimmed by 9 bases and V by 4 bases; bases with no gene match: 7. The V gene's germline CDR1 is MNHEY and CDR2 SMNVEV (reference sequence). The DNA for the CDR3 is TGTGCCAGCAGTTCTCTCCGGGACAGGGGGCGTTCACCCCTCCACTTT. It codes for CASSSLRDRGRSPLHF.

This chain links TRBV2 with TRBJ1-3, with D unresolved. Deletions cut 1 base from V and 4 bases from J, with 8 bases between. CDR3 length: 14 amino acids. Per germline, CDR1 SNHLY and CDR2 FYNNEI. For the CDR3, the DNA is TGTGCCAGCAGTGAAGGTGTCCCGGGAAACACCATATATTTT. Translation: CASSEGVPGNTIYF.

V is TRBV4-1 and J is TRBJ2-1; maybe TRBD2 (6 bases). V lost 2 bases, J lost 8 bases, and 25 bases lay in between. Germline CDR1 MGHRA, CDR2 YSYEKL. The CDR3 is made up of 18 amino acids. CDR3 in DNA: TGCGCCAGCAGCCAATCCATATCGGGGACTGCCTCGGGGCATGAGCAGTTCTTC. Encoded protein: CASSQSISGTASGHEQFF.

The chain links TRBV9 to TRBJ1-6; no clear D. V lost 4 bases and J lost 13, with 21 bases in between. The CDR3 is 15 amino acids. Germline V CDR1 and CDR2: SGDLS, YYNGEE. For the CDR3, the DNA is TGTGCCAGCAGCATCCAGCCGGGAGGAAGCTCCCCCCTCCACTTT. It is translated as CASSIQPGGSSPLHF.

This clone has a single count. The chain carries TRBV28 and TRBJ2-2; no clear D. This CDR3 region has 15 residues. Trimming shortened V by 2 bases and J by 2 bases, and 9 bases separated the two germline ends. Per the germline V gene, CDR1 is MDHEN and CDR2 is SYDVKM. The CDR3 DNA is TGTGCCAGCAGTTTAGGGCTCTTCAACACCGGGGAGCTGTTTTTT. This encodes CASSLGLFNTGELFF.

This chain links TRBV29-1 with TRBJ2-1, with D perhaps matching TRBD2 (6 bases). This CDR3 is 14 amino acids long. Trimming removed 6 bases at V and 7 bases at J, with 19 bases between. Germline CDR1 SQVTM, CDR2 ANQGSEA. The CDR3 protein is CSVYRDGGKNEQFF. The CDR3 nucleotides are TGCAGCGTGTACCGGGACGGGGGAAAGAATGAGCAGTTCTTC.

This clone has more than one count but fewer than ten. The chain couples TRBV29-1 to TRBJ2-7, with TRBD1 matching 7 bases. The CDR3 contains 12 residues. The J segment lost 6 bases and the V segment lost 4 bases, leaving 6 bases of the junction unmatched. CDR1 is SQVTM and CDR2 is ANQGSEA in the germline V gene. CDR3 sequence: CSVATGDREQYF. The CDR3 DNA follows: TGCAGCGTTGCTACAGGGGATCGCGAGCAGTACTTC.

The chain has TRBV6-2 or TRBV6-3 and TRBJ1-5, with unresolved D. Per germline, CDR1 MNHEY and CDR2 SVGEGT. Trimming took off 2 bases at V and 0 bases at J, with 14 bases between the two ends. The CDR3 totals 17 residues. The CDR3 is CASSYPLGRDSNQPQHF. In nucleotides, the CDR3 is TGTGCCAGCAGTTACCCTCTCGGACGGGATAGCAATCAGCCCCAGCATTTT.

This clone was seen only a few times. J is TRBJ2-2 and V is TRBV6-5; 8 nucleotides agree with TRBD2. In germline, CDR1 is MNHEY, CDR2 SVGAGI. The CDR3 spans 15 residues. J gave up 2 bases and V 8 bases, and 7 bases lay outside the gene matches. The CDR3 nucleotides read TGTGCCAGCCAACGGGGGGGGCCAAACACCGGGGAGCTGTTTTTT. As protein: CASQRGGPNTGELFF.

The rearrangement uses TRBV7-3 and TRBJ2-2; 9 bases line up with TRBD1. The CDR3 totals 15 residues. Germline values: CDR1 SGHTA, CDR2 FQGTGA. The ends lost 5 bases at V and 4 bases at J; junction bases unmatched: 5. The CDR3 protein is CASSPQTGGTGELFF. Written as DNA, the CDR3 is TGTGCCAGCAGCCCCCAGACAGGGGGCACCGGGGAGCTGTTTTTT.

This clone turned up a few times. The chain has TRBV7-2 and TRBJ2-2, with D unclear. CDR3 length: 17 residues. In germline, CDR1 is SGHTA, CDR2 FQGNSA. V lost 2 bases and J 6 bases, leaving 19 bases between the germline ends. The CDR3 loop reads CASSLIPVLHTPGELFF. Here the CDR3 DNA reads TGTGCCAGCAGCTTAATTCCGGTACTACACACGCCCGGGGAGCTGTTTTTT.

This clone came up once. The rearrangement links TRBV6-5 to TRBJ2-5, with D maybe TRBD2 (5 bases). CDR1 and CDR2 (germline): MNHEY, SVGAGI. The germline V and J ends were trimmed by 5 bases and 6 bases, with 10 bases remaining between them. This CDR3 region has 12 residues. CDR3 sequence reads: CASSRTSKTQYF. In DNA form, the CDR3 reads TGTGCCAGCAGTCGTACTAGTAAGACCCAGTACTTC.

This clone has just a few counts. The CDR3 loop reads CASSLDREGEAFF. In DNA form, the CDR3 reads TGTGCCAGCAGTTTAGACAGGGAAGGTGAAGCTTTCTTT. The rearrangement uses TRBV12-3 or TRBV12-4 and TRBJ1-1, with D perhaps matching TRBD1 (6 bases). The germline V and J ends were trimmed by 1 base and 7 bases, with 10 bases remaining between them. The CDR3 is 13 residues long.

The chain couples TRBV20-1 to TRBJ1-1; possible D gene TRBD1, 5 bases. CDR3 length: 14 residues. From germline, CDR1 is DFQATT and CDR2 SNEGSKA (reference sequence). Trimming left V 3 bases short and J 10 bases short, with 21 bases between. The CDR3 DNA sequence: TGCAGTGCTAGTTTGGGTGGCGTAGGGACTCGAGCTTTCTTT. Its protein product is CSASLGGVGTRAFF.

The chain recombines TRBV4-1 with TRBJ2-5, with 12 bases aligning to TRBD1. In germline, CDR1 is MGHRA, CDR2 YSYEKL. The CDR3 has 16 residues. The ends lost 3 bases at V and 4 bases at J; junction bases unmatched: 6. CDR3 nucleotides: TGCGCCAGCAGCCAGGGGGGACAGGGGGCGGGAGAGACCCAGTACTTC. Amino acid sequence: CASSQGGQGAGETQYF.

Here the CDR3 DNA reads TGTGCCAGCAGCCCGGCCACAGGGGCCCTCGACTATGGCTACACCTTC. As protein: CASSPATGALDYGYTF. The genes are TRBV5-6 and TRBJ1-2; 7 nucleotides match TRBD1. With V trimmed by 4 bases and J by 3 bases, 12 bases remained unmatched. The germline V gene encodes CDR1 SGHDT and CDR2 YYEEEE. This CDR3 is built from 16 residues.

Concerning this clone: One junction end disagrees with the germline gene, perhaps due to a read error. The gene calls are TRBV2 and TRBJ2-7, with D perhaps matching TRBD1 (5 bases). There are 15 residues in the CDR3. Germline CDR1 and CDR2: SNHLY and FYNNEI. The CDR3 DNA is TGTGCCAGCGGTGACAGACAGCGCTACTCCTACGAGCAGTACTTC. Translated: CASGDRQRYSYEQYF.

The sample holds one count of this clone. V gene TRBV7-9 combines with J gene TRBJ2-5, with D perhaps TRBD1 (5 bases). CDR3 size: 15 residues. The germline CDR1 and CDR2 sequences are SEHNR and FQNEAQ (reference sequence). V lost 0 bases and J 2 bases, leaving 10 bases between the germline ends. As DNA, the CDR3 is TGTGCCAGCAGCTTAGCTGGTTCAGGGCAAGAGACCCAGTACTTC. As protein: CASSLAGSGQETQYF.